These 24 T cell receptor beta chains were all obtained from the same sample, sequenced in a study of siplizumab effects on memory and regulatory T cells. The data were produced by immunoSEQ multiplex PCR, yet TCRdb's version contains in-frame clones alone and is incomplete. The sample includes 90,000 to 110,000 clones, about 93% seen only once; the top ten take 0.25% to 0.35%. Sample: CD4+ T cells sorted from blood. The receptors come from a human donor in good health.

The V gene is TRBV5-4, the J gene TRBJ1-2, with D perhaps TRBD1 (5 bases). The CDR3 is 15 amino acids. Germline V CDR1 and CDR2: SGHNT, YYREEE (reference sequence). V lost 4 bases and J 5 bases, leaving 18 bases between the germline ends. CDR3: CASSQQEQGGYGYTF. CDR3 in DNA: TGTGCCAGCAGCCAACAGGAGCAGGGAGGGTATGGCTACACCTTC.

The chain recombines TRBV28 with TRBJ2-7, with 8 bases that match TRBD1. Germline loops: CDR1 MDHEN, CDR2 SYDVKM. The CDR3 consists of 14 residues. V was clipped by 6 bases and J by 7 bases; unmatched bases: 11. In nucleotides, the CDR3 is TGTGCCAGCAGCCTGGACAGGGTGCGGGTTGAGCAGTACTTC. The encoded protein is CASSLDRVRVEQYF.

V is TRBV6-4 and J is TRBJ1-2; 10 bases match TRBD1. The germline V gene encodes CDR1 MRHNA and CDR2 SNTAGT. Trimming removed 6 bases from V and 8 bases from J; junction bases left unmatched: 12. The CDR3 contains 15 residues. The CDR3: CASRLEGQGSGGYTF. The CDR3 nucleotides read TGTGCCAGCAGGCTGGAGGGACAGGGGTCTGGAGGCTACACCTTC.

The J gene is TRBJ2-2, the V gene TRBV14; the D gene is possibly TRBD2 (6 bases). The V gene lost 4 bases and the J gene lost 2 bases, with 8 bases spanning the gap. The germline V gene encodes CDR1 SGHDN and CDR2 FVKESK. This CDR3 region has 14 residues. The CDR3 loop is CASSRAGNTGELFF. The CDR3 DNA sequence: TGTGCCAGCAGCCGGGCGGGAAACACCGGGGAGCTGTTTTTT. The entire variable domain, with the rest obtained from reference TRBV14 and TRBJ2-2, is as follows: EAGVTQFPSHSVIEKGQTVTLRCDPISGHDNLYWYRRVMGKEIKFLLHFVKESKQDESGMPNNRFLAERTGGTYSTLKVQPAELEDSGVYFCASSRAGNTGELFFGEGSRLTVL.

The chain recombines TRBV4-1 with TRBJ1-2; 8 positions match TRBD1. CDR3 length equals 16 residues. Germline V gene sequence: CDR1 MGHRA, CDR2 YSYEKL. J gave up 4 bases and V 4 bases, and 11 bases lay outside the gene matches. The chain's CDR3 is CASSRGDRQATYGYTF. The CDR3 DNA reads TGCGCCAGCAGCCGAGGGGACAGGCAAGCCACCTATGGCTACACCTTC.

The V gene is TRBV2, the J gene TRBJ1-2; 7 bases line up with TRBD1. From germline, CDR1 is SNHLY and CDR2 FYNNEI. The CDR3 length is 15 residues. With 3 bases clipped from V and 5 bases from J, the junction kept 9 bases outside the gene matches. The CDR3 is CASSDGGQLVYGYTF. DNA for the CDR3: TGTGCCAGCAGTGATGGGGGACAGCTGGTTTATGGCTACACCTTC.

This clone has a handful of counts. The rearrangement joins TRBV10-3 to TRBJ1-1; D not resolved. This CDR3 has 14 amino acids. Germline assignment: CDR1 ENHRY and CDR2 SYGVKD. With 10 bases removed from V and 1 base from J, the gap between germline ends came to 16 bases. In nucleotides, the CDR3 is TGTGCCACTTCTCGGGGAGAGACGAACACTGAAGCTTTCTTT. Translated, it gives CATSRGETNTEAFF.

The rearrangement links TRBV21-1 to TRBJ2-1. TRBV21-1 is a pseudogene segment. CDR3 size: 15 residues. The CDR3 loop reads CASSKVQLVYNEQFF. In DNA, the CDR3 is TGTGCCAGCAGCAAAGTACAGCTAGTCTACAATGAGCAGTTCTTC.

V usage is TRBV5-8 and J usage is TRBJ2-5; D is unclear. The V end was cut by 0 bases, the J end by 2 bases, with 11 bases between. Germline V gene data show CDR1 as SGHTS and CDR2 as YDEGEE. This CDR3 is built from 15 residues. The CDR3 loop reads CASSLVGGAQETQYF. DNA of the CDR3: TGTGCCAGCAGCTTGGTGGGCGGAGCGCAAGAGACCCAGTACTTC.

The genes are TRBV7-2 and TRBJ2-3; no clear D gene. Germline V CDR1 and CDR2: SGHTA, FQGNSA. The CDR3 length is 14 residues. Trimming left V 4 bases short and J 0 bases short, with 8 bases between. CDR3 region: CASSSDASTDTQYF. The CDR3 nucleotides read TGTGCCAGCAGCTCGGACGCGAGCACAGATACGCAGTATTTT.

The V call is TRBV5-1, the J call TRBJ2-1; D call uncertain. Germline lookup yields CDR1 SGHRS and CDR2 YFSETQ. Trimming left V 4 bases short and J 0 bases short, with 8 bases between. The length of the CDR3 is 14 residues. The CDR3 coding sequence is TGCGCCAGCAGCCCGACGGGCTCCTACAATGAGCAGTTCTTC. It translates to CASSPTGSYNEQFF.

The chain couples TRBV7-2 to TRBJ1-1; D is unresolved. Germline CDR1 is SGHTA and CDR2 is FQGNSA. The CDR3 has 11 residues. The V end was cut by 4 bases, the J end by 3 bases, with 3 bases between. CDR3 sequence (DNA): TGTGCCAGCAGCTACCACACTGAAGCTTTCTTT. As protein: CASSYHTEAFF.

CDR3 protein: CASSLPTGGPTDTQYF. The CDR3, as DNA: TGCGCCAGCAGCTTGCCGACAGGGGGCCCCACAGATACGCAGTATTTT. The chain is built from TRBV5-1 and TRBJ2-3; TRBD1 aligns across 10 bases. V lost 1 base and J lost 2; bases outside the gene matches: 4. This CDR3 has 16 amino acids. Germline V gene data show CDR1 as SGHRS and CDR2 as YFSETQ.

The chain recombines TRBV2 with TRBJ1-2; D remains unclear. V lost 5 bases and J lost 1, with 8 bases in between. Germline loops: CDR1 SNHLY, CDR2 FYNNEI. This CDR3 spans 13 amino acids. Here the CDR3 reads CASSQDLNYGYTF. For the CDR3, the DNA is TGTGCCAGCAGTCAGGATCTTAACTATGGCTACACCTTC.

The chain joins TRBV28 to TRBJ1-1; TRBD1 matches 7 bases. Germline V gene lookup returns CDR1 MDHEN and CDR2 SYDVKM. This CDR3 region has 14 residues. Trimming at V came to 6 bases and at J to 10 bases, leaving 14 bases not matched to a gene. The CDR3 loop is CASRAGQELSGAFF. Here the CDR3 DNA reads TGTGCCAGCAGGGCTGGACAGGAACTTTCCGGAGCTTTCTTT.

The V and J genes are TRBV5-1 and TRBJ2-6; 7 nucleotides match TRBD1. Germline-derived CDR1 and CDR2 are SGHRS and YFSETQ. This CDR3 is 15 amino acids long. V dropped 6 bases and J dropped 2; count of bases not matched to a gene: 5. CDR3 amino acids: CASTKGGAGANVLTF. DNA of the CDR3: TGCGCCAGCACGAAAGGGGGCGCTGGGGCCAACGTCCTGACTTTC. Using reference TRBV5-1 and TRBJ2-6 for the parts outside the CDR3, the full variable domain is KAGVTQTPRYLIKTRGQQVTLSCSPISGHRSVSWYQQTPGQGLQFLFEYFSETQRNKGNFPGRFSGRQFSNSRSEMNVSTLELGDSALYLCASTKGGAGANVLTFGAGSRLTVL.

This chain joins TRBV5-1 and TRBJ2-3; the match to TRBD1 covers 10 bases. V trimming: 8 bases; J trimming: 2 bases; junction bases outside the gene matches: 8. The CDR3 has 15 residues. Germline V gene lookup returns CDR1 SGHRS and CDR2 YFSETQ. The CDR3 is CASLRGQGPTDTQYF. The CDR3 bases are TGCGCCAGTTTAAGGGGACAGGGGCCCACAGATACGCAGTATTTT.

This CDR3 is CAWSIHYGYTF. The CDR3 region has the DNA TGTGCCTGGAGTATACACTATGGCTACACCTTC. The chain has TRBV30 and TRBJ1-2; D uncertain. The length of the CDR3 is 11 residues. Germline V CDR1 and CDR2: GTSNPN, SVGIG (reference sequence). The ends were cut back, 2 bases at V and 3 bases at J, with 4 bases in the middle.

This clone was detected only once. The V and J genes are TRBV5-1 and TRBJ2-6; maybe TRBD2 (6 bases). CDR3 length: 13 amino acids. Trimming shortened V by 1 base and J by 17 bases, and 16 bases separated the two germline ends. CDR1 is SGHRS, CDR2 YFSETQ, per germline. The CDR3 DNA is TGCGCCAGCAGCTTGTCGCAGGGACTTTGGGTGACTTTC. Translation: CASSLSQGLWVTF.

This clone was observed once. This chain connects TRBV9 to TRBJ1-4; 7 bases align to TRBD1. Germline V gene lookup returns CDR1 SGDLS and CDR2 YYNGEE. The CDR3 covers 17 residues. J gave up 2 bases and V 4 bases, and 11 bases lay outside the gene matches. The CDR3 here is CASSRDRVGGTNEKLFF. CDR3 DNA: TGTGCCAGCAGCCGCGACAGGGTGGGAGGTACTAATGAAAAACTGTTTTTT.

The CDR3 DNA sequence: TGTGCCAGCTCACCGGGTGGCAGCCGAAAGAGCACTGAAGCTTTCTTT. Translating it yields CASSPGGSRKSTEAFF. The chain carries TRBV18 and TRBJ1-1; no reliable D call. The V end was cut by 3 bases, the J end by 4 bases, with 18 bases between. The CDR3 extends over 16 amino acids. Germline CDR1 reads KGHSH; CDR2 reads LQKENI.

V usage is TRBV6-1 and J usage is TRBJ2-7, with D perhaps given as TRBD1 or TRBD2 (5 bases each). The CDR3 loop spans 15 amino acids. The V gene's germline CDR1 is MNHNS and CDR2 SASEGT. Deletions cut 8 bases from V and 1 base from J, with 18 bases between. CDR3 residues: CASCINRDGSYEQYF. The CDR3, as DNA: TGTGCCAGCTGCATTAATAGGGACGGTTCCTACGAGCAGTACTTC.

A note on this clone: Germline is not matched at one junction end, which may reflect a read error. The rearrangement joins TRBV7-7 to TRBJ2-5; the match to TRBD1 covers 8 bases. Germline V gene sequence: CDR1 SSHAT, CDR2 FNYEAQ (reference sequence). The length of the CDR3 is 16 residues. CDR3 residues: CASSQGQDPAGETQYF. The CDR3 nucleotides read TGTGCTAGCAGCCAGGGACAGGACCCCGCGGGAGAGACCCAGTACTTC. Full variable domain (outside the CDR3, taken from reference TRBV7-7 and TRBJ2-5): GAGVSQSPRYKVTKRGQDVTLRCDPISSHATLYWYQQALGQGPEFLTYFNYEAQPDKSGLPSDRFSAERPEGSISTLTIQRTEQRDSAMYRCASSQGQDPAGETQYFGPGTRLLVL.

This clone was observed a handful of times. The V and J genes are TRBV6-6 and TRBJ1-3, with D possibly matching TRBD1 (5 bases). The germline V gene encodes CDR1 MNHNY and CDR2 SVGAGI (reference sequence). V was pared by 2 bases and J by 4 bases, with 12 bases between. The CDR3 is made up of 15 amino acids. The CDR3 sequence is CASSYDQGAGNTIYF. The CDR3, as DNA: TGTGCCAGCAGTTACGATCAGGGTGCCGGAAACACCATATATTTT.